This T cell receptor (beta chain) was recovered during a study of shared clonotypes between healthy human individuals. CDR1 is SGHDT, CDR2 YYEEEE, per germline. Trimming took 1 base from V and 2 from J, leaving 15 bases between them. The CDR3 extends over 17 amino acids. TCRdb's copy holds only in-frame clones and misses some; the assay was immunoSEQ multiplex PCR. The table has hundreds of thousands of clones, around 67% seen once; the top ten hold 10% to 13%. The chain carries TRBV5-6 and TRBJ1-4; tentative D call: TRBD1 (6 bases). The TCR comes from a man younger than 45 in good health. Sequenced: memory CD4+ T cells sorted from blood. The subset here: CD45RA-negative fraction. This chain's CDR3 is CASSLNGGRATNEKLFF. The CDR3 DNA reads as TGTGCCAGCAGCTTGAATGGGGGGCGCGCGACTAATGAAAAACTGTTTTTT.